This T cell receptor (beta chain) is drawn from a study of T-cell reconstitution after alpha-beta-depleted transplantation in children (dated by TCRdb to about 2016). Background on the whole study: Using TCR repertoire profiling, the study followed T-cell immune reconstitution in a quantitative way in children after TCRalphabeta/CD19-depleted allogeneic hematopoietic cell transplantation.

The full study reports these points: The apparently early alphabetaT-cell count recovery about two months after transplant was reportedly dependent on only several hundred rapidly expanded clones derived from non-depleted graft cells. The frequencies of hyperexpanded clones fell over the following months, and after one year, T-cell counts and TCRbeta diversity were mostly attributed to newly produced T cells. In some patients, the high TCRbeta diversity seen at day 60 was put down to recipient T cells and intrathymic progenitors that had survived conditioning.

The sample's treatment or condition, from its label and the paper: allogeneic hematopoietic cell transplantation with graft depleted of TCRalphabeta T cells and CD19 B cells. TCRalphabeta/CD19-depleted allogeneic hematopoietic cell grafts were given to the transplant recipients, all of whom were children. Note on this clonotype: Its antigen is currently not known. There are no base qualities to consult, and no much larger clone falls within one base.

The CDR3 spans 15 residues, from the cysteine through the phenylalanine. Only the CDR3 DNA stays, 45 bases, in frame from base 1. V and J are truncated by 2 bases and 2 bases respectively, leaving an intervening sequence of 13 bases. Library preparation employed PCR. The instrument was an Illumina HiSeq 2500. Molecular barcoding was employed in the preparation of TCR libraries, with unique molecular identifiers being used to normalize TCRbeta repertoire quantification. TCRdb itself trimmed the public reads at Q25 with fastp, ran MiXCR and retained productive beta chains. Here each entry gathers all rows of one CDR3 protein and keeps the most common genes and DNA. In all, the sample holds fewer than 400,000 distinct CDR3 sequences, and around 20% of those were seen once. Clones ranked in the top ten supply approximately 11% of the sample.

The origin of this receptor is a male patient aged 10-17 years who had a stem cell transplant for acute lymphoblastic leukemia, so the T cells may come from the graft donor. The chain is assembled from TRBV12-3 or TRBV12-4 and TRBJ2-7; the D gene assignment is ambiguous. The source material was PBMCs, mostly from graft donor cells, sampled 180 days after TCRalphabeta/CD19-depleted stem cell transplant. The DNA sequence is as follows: TGTGCCAGCAGTTTATGGGGTCCCCCAACCTACGAGCAGTACTTC. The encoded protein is CASSLWGPPTYEQYF.